This paragraph covers one T cell receptor beta chain sequence. No antigen is known for it. The table came from immunoSEQ multiplex PCR; TCRdb's copy has only in-frame clones and leaves some out. Here the sample spans 15,000 to 20,000 clones, around 82% being singletons. The CDR3 extends over 14 amino acids. Germline CDR1 and CDR2: ENHRY and SYGVKD. Trimming pared 6 bases from V and 0 bases from J, leaving 9 bases between. These data originate in a study of CD4 T cells in relation to SARS-CoV-2 and coronaviruses. Before the COVID-19 pandemic, during about 2010-2019, CD4+ T cells were taken from unexposed donors. CD4+ T cells were isolated from the cells after around 11 days of culture. Cells permitting, SARS-CoV-2 S/N and four cold-coronavirus spikes were tested on unexposed-donor CD4+ T cells.

Sequenced input: CD4+ T cells from PBMCs, cultured in vitro. The TCR was taken from a human donor in good health. The chain recombines TRBV10-3 with TRBJ1-5, with D tentatively TRBD1 (6 bases). This CDR3 reads CAISPGDSNQPQHF. The DNA for the CDR3 is TGTGCCATCAGCCCAGGGGATAGCAATCAGCCCCAGCATTTT.